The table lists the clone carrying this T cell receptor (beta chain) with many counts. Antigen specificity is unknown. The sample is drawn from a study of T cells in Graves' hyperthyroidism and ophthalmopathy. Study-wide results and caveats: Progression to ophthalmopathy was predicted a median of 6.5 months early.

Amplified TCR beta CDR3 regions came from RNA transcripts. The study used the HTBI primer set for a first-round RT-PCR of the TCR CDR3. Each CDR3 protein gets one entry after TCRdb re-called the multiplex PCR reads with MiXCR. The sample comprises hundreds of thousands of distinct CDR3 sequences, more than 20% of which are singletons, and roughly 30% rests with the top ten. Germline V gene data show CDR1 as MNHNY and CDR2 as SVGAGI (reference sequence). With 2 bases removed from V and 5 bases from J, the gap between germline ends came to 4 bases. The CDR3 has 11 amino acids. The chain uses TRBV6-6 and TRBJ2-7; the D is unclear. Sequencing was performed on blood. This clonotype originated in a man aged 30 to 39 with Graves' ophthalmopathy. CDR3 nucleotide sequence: TGTGCCAGCAGTTACAATGACGAGCAGTACTTC. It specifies CASSYNDEQYF.